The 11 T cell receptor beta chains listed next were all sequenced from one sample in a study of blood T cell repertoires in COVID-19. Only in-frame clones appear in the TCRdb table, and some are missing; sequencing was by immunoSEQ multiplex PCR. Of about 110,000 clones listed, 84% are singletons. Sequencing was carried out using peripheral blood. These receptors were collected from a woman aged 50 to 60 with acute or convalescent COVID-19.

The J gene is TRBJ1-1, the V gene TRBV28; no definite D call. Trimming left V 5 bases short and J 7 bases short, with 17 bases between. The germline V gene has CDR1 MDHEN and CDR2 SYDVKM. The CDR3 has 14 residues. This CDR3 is CASSPPSQEFEAFF. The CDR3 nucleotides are TGTGCCAGCAGTCCTCCGAGCCAGGAATTTGAAGCTTTCTTT.

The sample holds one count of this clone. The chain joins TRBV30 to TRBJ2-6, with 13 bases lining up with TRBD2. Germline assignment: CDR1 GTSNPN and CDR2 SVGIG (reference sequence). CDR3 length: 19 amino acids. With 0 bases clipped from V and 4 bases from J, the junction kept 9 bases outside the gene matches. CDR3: CAWSVRLGLAGTGANVLTF. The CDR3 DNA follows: TGTGCCTGGAGTGTAAGGTTGGGACTAGCGGGGACAGGGGCCAACGTCCTGACTTTC.

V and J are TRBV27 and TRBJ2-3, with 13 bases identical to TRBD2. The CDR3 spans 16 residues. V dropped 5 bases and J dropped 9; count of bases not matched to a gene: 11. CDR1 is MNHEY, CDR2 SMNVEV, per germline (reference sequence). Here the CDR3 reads CASSNITSGGAGTQYF. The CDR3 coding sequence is TGTGCCAGCAGTAATATAACTAGCGGGGGGGCAGGGACGCAGTATTTT.

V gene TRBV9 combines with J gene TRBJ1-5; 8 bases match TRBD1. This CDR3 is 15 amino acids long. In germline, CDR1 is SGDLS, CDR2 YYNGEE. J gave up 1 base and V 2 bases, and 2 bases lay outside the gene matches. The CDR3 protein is CASSVGTGSNQPQHF. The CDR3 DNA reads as TGTGCCAGCAGCGTCGGGACAGGCAGCAATCAGCCCCAGCATTTT.

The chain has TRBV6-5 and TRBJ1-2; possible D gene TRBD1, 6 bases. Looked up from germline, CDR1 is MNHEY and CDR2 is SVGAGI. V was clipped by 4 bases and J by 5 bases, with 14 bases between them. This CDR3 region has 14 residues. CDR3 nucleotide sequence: TGTGCCAGCAGTTTCTTTCGGGACACTTATGGCTACACCTTC. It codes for CASSFFRDTYGYTF.

The CDR3 reads CASSYTLGGRREETQYF. CDR3 bases: TGTGCCAGCAGTTATACTTTGGGGGGAAGGAGGGAGGAGACCCAGTACTTC. The rearrangement links TRBV6-2 or TRBV6-3 to TRBJ2-5; TRBD2 is a possible D gene (6 bases). Germline assignment: CDR1 MNHEY and CDR2 SVGEGT. The CDR3 spans 17 residues. Between the trimmed V and J ends, which lost 3 bases and 5 bases, there was a span of 22 bases.

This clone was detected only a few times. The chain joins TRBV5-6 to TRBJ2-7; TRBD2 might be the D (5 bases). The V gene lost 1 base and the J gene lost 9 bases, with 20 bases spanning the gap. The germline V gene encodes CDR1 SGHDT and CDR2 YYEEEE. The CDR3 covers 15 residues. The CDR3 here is CASSLSWAWVAGQYF. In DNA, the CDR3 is TGTGCCAGCAGCTTGTCATGGGCCTGGGTTGCGGGGCAGTACTTC.

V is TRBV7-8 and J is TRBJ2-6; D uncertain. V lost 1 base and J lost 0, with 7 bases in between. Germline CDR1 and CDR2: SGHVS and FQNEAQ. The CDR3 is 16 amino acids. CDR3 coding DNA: TGTGCCAGCAGCTTAGAGCTATCCTCTGGGGCCAACGTCCTGACTTTC. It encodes CASSLELSSGANVLTF.

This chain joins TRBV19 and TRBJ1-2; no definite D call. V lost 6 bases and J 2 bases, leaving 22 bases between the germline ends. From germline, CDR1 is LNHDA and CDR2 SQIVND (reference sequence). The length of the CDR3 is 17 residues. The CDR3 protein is CASSSSSGHLGNYGYTF. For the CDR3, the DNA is TGTGCCAGTAGCTCCTCTTCTGGCCATCTGGGCAACTATGGCTACACCTTC.

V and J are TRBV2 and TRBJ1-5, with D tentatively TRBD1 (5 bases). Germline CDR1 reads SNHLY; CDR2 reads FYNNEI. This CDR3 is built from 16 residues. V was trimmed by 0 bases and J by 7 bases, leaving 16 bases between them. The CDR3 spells CASSEAGAGVGQPQHF. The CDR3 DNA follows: TGTGCCAGCAGTGAAGCGGGCGCGGGGGTCGGGCAGCCCCAGCATTTT.

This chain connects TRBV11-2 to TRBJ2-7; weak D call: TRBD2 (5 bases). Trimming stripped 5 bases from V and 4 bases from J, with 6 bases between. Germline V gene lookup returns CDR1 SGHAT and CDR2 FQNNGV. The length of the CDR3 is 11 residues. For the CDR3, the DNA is TGTGCCAGCAGCCGGGGATACGAGCAGTACTTC. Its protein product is CASSRGYEQYF.